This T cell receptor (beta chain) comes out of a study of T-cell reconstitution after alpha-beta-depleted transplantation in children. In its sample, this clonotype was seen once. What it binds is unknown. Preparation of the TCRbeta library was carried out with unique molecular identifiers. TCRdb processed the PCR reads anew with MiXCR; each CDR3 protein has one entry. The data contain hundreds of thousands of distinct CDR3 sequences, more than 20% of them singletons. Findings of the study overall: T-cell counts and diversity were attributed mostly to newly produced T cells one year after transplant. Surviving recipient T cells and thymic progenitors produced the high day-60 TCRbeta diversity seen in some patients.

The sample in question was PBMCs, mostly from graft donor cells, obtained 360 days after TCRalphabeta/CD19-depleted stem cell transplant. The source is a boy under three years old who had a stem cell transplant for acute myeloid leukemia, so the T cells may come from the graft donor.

The CDR3 is CASSTIQGLHHHSYEQYF. The CDR3 DNA follows: TGTGCCAGCAGCACGATACAGGGACTACACCACCATTCCTACGAGCAGTACTTC. This chain joins TRBV21-1 and TRBJ2-7; the table's D call of TRBD2 was not tested on the DNA. TRBV21-1 is a known pseudogene. The CDR3 contains 18 residues.